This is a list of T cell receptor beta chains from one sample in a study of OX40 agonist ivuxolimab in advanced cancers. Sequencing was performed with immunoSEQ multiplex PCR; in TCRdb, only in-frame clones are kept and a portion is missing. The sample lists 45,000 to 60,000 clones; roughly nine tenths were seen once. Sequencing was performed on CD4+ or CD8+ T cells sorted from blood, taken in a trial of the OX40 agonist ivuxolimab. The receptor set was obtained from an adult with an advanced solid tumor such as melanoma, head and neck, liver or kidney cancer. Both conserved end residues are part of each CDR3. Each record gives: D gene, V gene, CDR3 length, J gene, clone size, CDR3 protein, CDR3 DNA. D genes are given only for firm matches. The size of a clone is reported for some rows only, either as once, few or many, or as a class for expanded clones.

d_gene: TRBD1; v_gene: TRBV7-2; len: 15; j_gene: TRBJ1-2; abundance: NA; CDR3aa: CASSPQGNVDYGYTF; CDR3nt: TGTGCCAGCAGCCCACAGGGGAACGTGGACTATGGCTACACCTTC
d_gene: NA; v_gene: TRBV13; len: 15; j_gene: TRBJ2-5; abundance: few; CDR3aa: CASSLVGLRGETQYF; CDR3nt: TGTGCCAGCAGCTTAGTTGGTCTCCGGGGGGAGACCCAGTACTTC
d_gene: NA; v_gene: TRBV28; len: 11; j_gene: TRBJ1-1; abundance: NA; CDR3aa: CASSGDREAFF; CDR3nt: TGTGCCAGCAGTGGTGACAGGGAAGCTTTCTTT
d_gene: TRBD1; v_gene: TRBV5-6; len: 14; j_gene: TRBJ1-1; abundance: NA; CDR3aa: CASSMDRGGTEAFF; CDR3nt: TGTGCCAGCAGTATGGACAGGGGAGGCACTGAAGCTTTCTTT
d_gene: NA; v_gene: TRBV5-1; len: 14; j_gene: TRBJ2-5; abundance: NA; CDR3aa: CASSLVSPQETQYF; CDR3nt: TGCGCCAGCAGCTTGGTCAGTCCGCAAGAGACCCAGTACTTC
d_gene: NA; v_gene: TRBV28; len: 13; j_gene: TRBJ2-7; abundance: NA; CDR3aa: CASSLSAPGALGF; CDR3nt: TGTGCCAGCAGCCTCTCCGCCCCGGGGGCACTCGGCTTC
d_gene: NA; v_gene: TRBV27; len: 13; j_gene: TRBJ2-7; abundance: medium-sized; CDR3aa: CASSLGVAAEQYF; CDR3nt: TGTGCCAGCAGTTTAGGTGTAGCGGCCGAGCAGTACTTC
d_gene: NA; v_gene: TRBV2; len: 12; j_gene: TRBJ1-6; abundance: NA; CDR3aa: CASMLTNSPLHF; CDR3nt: TGTGCCAGCATGTTAACTAATTCACCCCTCCACTTT
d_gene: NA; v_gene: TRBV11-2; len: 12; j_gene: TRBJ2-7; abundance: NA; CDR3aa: CASSLDRYEQYF; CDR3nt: TGTGCCAGCAGCTTAGATCGATACGAGCAGTACTTC
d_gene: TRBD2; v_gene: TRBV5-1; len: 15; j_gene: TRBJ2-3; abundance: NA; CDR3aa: CASAGGGADTDTQYF; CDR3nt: TGCGCCAGCGCTGGCGGGGGGGCCGATACGGATACGCAGTATTTT
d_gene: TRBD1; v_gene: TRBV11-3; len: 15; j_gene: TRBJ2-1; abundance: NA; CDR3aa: CASSLEGQGNNEQFF; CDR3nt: TGTGCCAGCAGCTTAGAGGGACAGGGAAACAATGAGCAGTTCTTC
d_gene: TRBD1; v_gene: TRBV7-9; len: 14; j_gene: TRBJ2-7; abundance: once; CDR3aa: CASSSWGQGFEQYF; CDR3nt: TGTGCCAGCAGCTCTTGGGGACAGGGGTTCGAGCAGTACTTC
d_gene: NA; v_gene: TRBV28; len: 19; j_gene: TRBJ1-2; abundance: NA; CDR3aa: CASSLWGGLRHGTNYGYTF; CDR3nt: TGTGCCAGCAGTTTATGGGGAGGGCTTAGGCATGGGACTAACTATGGCTACACCTTC
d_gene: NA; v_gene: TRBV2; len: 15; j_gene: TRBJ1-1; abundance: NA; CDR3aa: CASSRVGRGGTEAFF; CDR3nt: TGTGCCAGCAGTAGAGTTGGCAGGGGCGGCACTGAAGCTTTCTTT
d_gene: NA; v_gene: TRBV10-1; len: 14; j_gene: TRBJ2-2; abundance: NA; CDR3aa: CASSDGLDTGELFF; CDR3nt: TGCGCCAGCAGTGATGGACTGGACACCGGGGAGCTGTTTTTT
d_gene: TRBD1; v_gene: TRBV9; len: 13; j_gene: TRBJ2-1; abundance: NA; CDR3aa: CASSVGDSNEQFF; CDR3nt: TGTGCCAGCAGCGTAGGGGACAGCAATGAGCAGTTCTTC
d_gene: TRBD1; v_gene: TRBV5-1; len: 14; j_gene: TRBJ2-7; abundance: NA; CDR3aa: CASSFDRASYEQYF; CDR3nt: TGCGCCAGCAGCTTCGACAGGGCCTCCTACGAGCAGTACTTC
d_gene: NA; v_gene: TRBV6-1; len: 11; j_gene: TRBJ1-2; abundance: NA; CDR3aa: CASRTNYGYTF; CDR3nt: TGTGCCAGCAGAACGAACTATGGCTACACCTTC
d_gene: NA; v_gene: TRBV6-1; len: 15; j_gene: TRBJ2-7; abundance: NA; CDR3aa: CASSTSTGFSLFPYF; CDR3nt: TGTGCCAGCAGTACCTCGACAGGTTTCTCTCTTTTTCCGTACTTC
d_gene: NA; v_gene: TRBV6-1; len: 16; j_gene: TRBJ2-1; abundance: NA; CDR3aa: CASSGLAILSYNEQFF; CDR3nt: TGTGCCAGCAGTGGCCTAGCGATCCTTTCCTACAATGAGCAGTTCTTC
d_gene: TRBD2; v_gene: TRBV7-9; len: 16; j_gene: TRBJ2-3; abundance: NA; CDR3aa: CASSLAHGGGTDTQYF; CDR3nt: TGTGCCAGCAGCTTAGCTCACGGGGGGGGCACAGATACGCAGTATTTT
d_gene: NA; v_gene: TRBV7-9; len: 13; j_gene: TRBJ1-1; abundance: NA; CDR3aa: CASSFTKNTEAFF; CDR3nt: TGTGCCAGCAGCTTCACCAAGAACACTGAAGCTTTCTTT
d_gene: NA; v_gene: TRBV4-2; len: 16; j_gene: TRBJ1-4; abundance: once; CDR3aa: CASSQDSGYGNEKLFF; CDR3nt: TGTGCCAGCAGCCAAGATTCGGGGTATGGTAATGAAAAACTGTTTTTT
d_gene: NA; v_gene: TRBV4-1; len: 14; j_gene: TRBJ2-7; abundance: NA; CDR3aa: CASSAGVGPYEQYF; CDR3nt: TGCGCCAGCAGCGCAGGGGTCGGCCCCTACGAGCAGTACTTC
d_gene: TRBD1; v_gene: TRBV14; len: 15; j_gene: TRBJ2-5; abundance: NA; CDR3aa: CASSQGQGALETQYF; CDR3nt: TGTGCCAGCAGCCAAGGACAGGGGGCCTTAGAGACCCAGTACTTC
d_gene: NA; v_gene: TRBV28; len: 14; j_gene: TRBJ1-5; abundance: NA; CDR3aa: CASLRPGRHQPQHF; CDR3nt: TGTGCCAGCCTAAGGCCAGGGAGGCATCAGCCCCAGCATTTT
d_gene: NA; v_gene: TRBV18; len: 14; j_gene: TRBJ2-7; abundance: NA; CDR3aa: CASSPPSVSYEQYF; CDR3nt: TGTGCCAGCTCACCACCCTCAGTCTCCTACGAGCAGTACTTC
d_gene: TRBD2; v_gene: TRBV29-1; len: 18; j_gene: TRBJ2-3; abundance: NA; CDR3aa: CSVEPSPGLAEGTDTQYF; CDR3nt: TGCAGCGTTGAACCAAGCCCGGGACTAGCGGAGGGCACAGATACGCAGTATTTT
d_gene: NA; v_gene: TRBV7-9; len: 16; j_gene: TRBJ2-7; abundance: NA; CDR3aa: CASSLAGTAYGYEQYF; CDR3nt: TGTGCCAGCAGCTTAGCGGGGACCGCTTACGGCTACGAGCAGTACTTC
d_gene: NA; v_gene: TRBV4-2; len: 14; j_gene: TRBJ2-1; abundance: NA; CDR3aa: CASSQTQARPEQFF; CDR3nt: TGTGCCAGCAGCCAGACACAGGCGCGCCCGGAGCAGTTCTTC
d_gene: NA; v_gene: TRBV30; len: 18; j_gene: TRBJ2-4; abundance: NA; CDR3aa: CAWSVRVRERSDKNIQYF; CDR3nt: TGTGCCTGGAGTGTACGGGTCCGGGAACGGAGCGACAAAAACATTCAGTACTTC
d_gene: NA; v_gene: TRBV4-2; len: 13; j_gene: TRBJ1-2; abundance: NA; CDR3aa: CASSQDRSYGYTF; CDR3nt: TGTGCCAGCAGCCAAGACAGGAGCTATGGCTACACCTTC
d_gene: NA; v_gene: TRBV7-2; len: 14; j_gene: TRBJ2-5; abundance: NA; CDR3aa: CASSLAGFRETQYF; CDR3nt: TGTGCCAGCAGCTTAGCAGGTTTTAGAGAGACCCAGTACTTC
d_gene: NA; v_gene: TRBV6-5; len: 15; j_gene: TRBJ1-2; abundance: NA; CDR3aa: CASSYSPGHLYGYTF; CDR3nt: TGTGCCAGCAGTTACTCCCCGGGACACCTCTATGGCTACACCTTC
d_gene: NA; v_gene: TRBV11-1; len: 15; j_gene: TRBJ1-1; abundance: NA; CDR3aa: CASSTWGLREAEAFF; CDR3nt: TGTGCCAGCAGCACCTGGGGCCTTAGGGAGGCTGAAGCTTTCTTT
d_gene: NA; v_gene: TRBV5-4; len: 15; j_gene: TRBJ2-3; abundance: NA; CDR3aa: CASSLSGRDPDTQYF; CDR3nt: TGTGCCAGCAGCTTGTCCGGCAGGGATCCAGATACGCAGTATTTT
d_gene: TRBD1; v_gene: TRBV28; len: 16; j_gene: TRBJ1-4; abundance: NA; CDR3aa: CASSHPRDSVNEKLFF; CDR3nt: TGTGCCAGTAGTCACCCCCGGGACAGTGTTAATGAAAAACTGTTTTTT
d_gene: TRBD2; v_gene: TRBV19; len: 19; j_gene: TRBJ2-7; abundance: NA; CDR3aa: CASSRSGTSGAYSSYEQYF; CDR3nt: TGTGCCAGTAGTAGATCCGGGACTAGCGGGGCCTATTCCTCCTACGAGCAGTACTTC
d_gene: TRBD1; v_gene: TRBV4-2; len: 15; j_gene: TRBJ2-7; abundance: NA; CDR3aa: CASNPTGQGDYEQYF; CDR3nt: TGTGCCAGCAACCCGACGGGACAGGGCGACTACGAGCAGTACTTC
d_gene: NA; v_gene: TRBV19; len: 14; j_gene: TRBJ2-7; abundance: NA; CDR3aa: CASSISRNGYEQYF; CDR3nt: TGTGCCAGTAGTATATCGCGAAACGGATACGAGCAGTACTTC
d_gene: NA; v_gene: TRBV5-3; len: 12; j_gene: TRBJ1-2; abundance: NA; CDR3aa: CASSFPNYGYTF; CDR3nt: TGTGCCAGCAGCTTCCCCAACTATGGCTACACCTTC
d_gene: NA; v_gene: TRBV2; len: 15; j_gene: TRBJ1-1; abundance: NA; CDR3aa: CASSSQGSLNTEAFF; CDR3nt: TGTGCCAGCTCCAGTCAGGGGTCCCTGAACACTGAAGCTTTCTTT
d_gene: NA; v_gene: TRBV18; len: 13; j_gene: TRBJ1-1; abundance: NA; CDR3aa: CASSPPVRTEAFF; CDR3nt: TGTGCCAGCTCACCACCCGTTCGGACTGAAGCTTTCTTT
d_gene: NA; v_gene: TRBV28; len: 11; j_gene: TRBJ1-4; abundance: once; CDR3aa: CASSSRTVWVF; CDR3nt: TGTGCCAGCAGTTCCCGGACAGTATGGGTTTTT
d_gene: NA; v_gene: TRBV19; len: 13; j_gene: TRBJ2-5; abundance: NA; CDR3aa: CASSIIVQETQYF; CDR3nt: TGTGCCAGTAGTATAATCGTCCAAGAGACCCAGTACTTC
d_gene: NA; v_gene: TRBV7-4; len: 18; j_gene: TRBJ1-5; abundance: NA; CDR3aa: CASSLVTRAPFSNQPQHF; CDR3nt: TGTGCCAGCAGCTTAGTTACCAGAGCCCCCTTTAGCAATCAGCCCCAGCATTTT
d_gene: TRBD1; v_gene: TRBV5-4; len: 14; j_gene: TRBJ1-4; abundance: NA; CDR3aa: CASSQSRDSGKLFF; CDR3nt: TGTGCCAGCAGCCAGTCCCGGGACAGTGGAAAACTGTTTTTT
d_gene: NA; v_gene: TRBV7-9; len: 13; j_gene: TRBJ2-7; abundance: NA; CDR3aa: CASSLFKVYEQYF; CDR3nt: TGTGCCAGCAGCTTATTTAAAGTCTACGAGCAGTACTTC
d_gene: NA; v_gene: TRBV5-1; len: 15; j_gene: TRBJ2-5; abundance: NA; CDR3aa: CASSLFLNLQETQYF; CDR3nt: TGCGCCAGCAGCTTGTTCCTAAACCTCCAAGAGACCCAGTACTTC
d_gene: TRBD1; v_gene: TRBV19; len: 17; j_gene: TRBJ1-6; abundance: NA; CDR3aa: CASRRPGTGGSNSPLHF; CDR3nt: TGTGCCAGTAGACGACCCGGGACAGGGGGGAGTAATTCACCCCTCCACTTT
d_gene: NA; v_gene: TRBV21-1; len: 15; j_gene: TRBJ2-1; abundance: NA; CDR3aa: CASSTASELVDEQFF; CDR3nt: TGTGCCAGCAGTACTGCTAGCGAACTTGTCGATGAGCAGTTCTTC
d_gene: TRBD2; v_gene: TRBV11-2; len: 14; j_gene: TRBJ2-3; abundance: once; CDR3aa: CASSFGRGTDTQYF; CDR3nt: TGTGCCAGCAGCTTCGGGAGGGGCACAGATACGCAGTATTTT
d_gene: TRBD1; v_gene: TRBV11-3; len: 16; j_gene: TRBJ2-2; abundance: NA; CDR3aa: CASSSGAQTGNGELFF; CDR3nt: TGTGCCAGCAGCTCTGGGGCTCAGACAGGGAACGGGGAGCTGTTTTTT
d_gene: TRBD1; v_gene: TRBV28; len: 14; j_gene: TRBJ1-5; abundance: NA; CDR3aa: CASNPTGGDQPQHF; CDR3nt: TGTGCCAGCAACCCCACAGGGGGCGACCAGCCCCAGCATTTT
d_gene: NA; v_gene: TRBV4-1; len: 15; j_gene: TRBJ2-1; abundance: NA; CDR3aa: CASTWRTDNYNEQFF; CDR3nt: TGCGCCAGCACGTGGCGGACAGATAACTACAATGAGCAGTTCTTC
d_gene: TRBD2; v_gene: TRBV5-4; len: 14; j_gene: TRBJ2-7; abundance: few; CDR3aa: CASSPFLAGDEQYF; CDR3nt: TGTGCCAGCAGCCCCTTTCTAGCGGGAGACGAGCAGTACTTC
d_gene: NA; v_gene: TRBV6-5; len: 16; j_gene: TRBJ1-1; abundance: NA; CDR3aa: CASSYQTVYSGTEAFF; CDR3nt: TGTGCCAGCAGTTACCAGACCGTCTACTCGGGGACTGAAGCTTTCTTT
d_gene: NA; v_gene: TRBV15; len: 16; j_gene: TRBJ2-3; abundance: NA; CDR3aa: CATSRGVAASTDTQYF; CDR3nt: TGTGCCACCAGCAGAGGTGTGGCAGCTAGCACAGATACGCAGTATTTT
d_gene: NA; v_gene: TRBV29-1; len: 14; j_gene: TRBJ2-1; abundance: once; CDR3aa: CSVAGASSYNEQFF; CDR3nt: TGCAGCGTCGCTGGTGCGAGCTCCTACAATGAGCAGTTCTTC
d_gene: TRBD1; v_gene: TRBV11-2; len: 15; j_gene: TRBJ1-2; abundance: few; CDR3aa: CASSLVGQGNYGYTF; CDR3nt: TGTGCCAGCAGCTTAGTGGGACAGGGAAACTATGGCTACACCTTC